There are many counts of the clone carrying this T cell receptor beta chain. This sample stems from a study of T-cell reconstitution after alpha-beta-depleted transplantation in children. CDR3 length: 14 amino acids. Germline V CDR1 and CDR2: SGHRS, YFSETQ. V trimming: 4 bases; J trimming: 5 bases; junction bases outside the gene matches: 6. Construction of the TCRbeta library involved unique molecular identifiers. TCRdb called the PCR reads again in MiXCR, with one record for every CDR3 protein. The sample lists 350,000 to 400,000 distinct CDR3 sequences, about a fifth occurring once. This receptor was identified in a human donor who donated a stem cell graft to a child with acute myeloid leukemia. This specimen consisted of PBMCs from the stem cell graft donor, obtained from the stem cell graft. V usage is TRBV5-1 and J usage is TRBJ2-7; 10 positions match TRBD2. The CDR3 reads CASSPGTSDDEQYF. CDR3 nucleotide sequence: TGCGCCAGCAGCCCCGGGACTAGCGACGACGAGCAGTACTTC.